The clone carrying this T cell receptor beta chain was detected many times. TCRdb reanalysed the reads using MiXCR and keeps one entry per CDR3 protein. The sample includes 29,000 or so distinct CDR3 sequences, over 15% seen only once; the top ten take roughly 3.4%. This sample is part of a study of patients with pleural tuberculosis. The sequencing sample was made of peripheral blood. This TCR was sampled from a human donor with pleural tuberculosis.

The CDR3 loop reads CSARVGGGGPYNEQFF. The CDR3 DNA reads TGCAGTGCTAGAGTAGGAGGGGGTGGGCCCTACAATGAGCAGTTCTTC. The V call is TRBV20-1, the J call TRBJ2-1; either TRBD1 or TRBD2 may fit D (6 bases each). Between the trimmed V and J ends, which lost 1 base and 2 bases, there was a span of 15 bases. The germline gives CDR1 DFQATT, CDR2 SNEGSKA (reference sequence). The CDR3 length is 16 residues.